The 18 T cell receptor beta chains reported below all come from one sample, sequenced in a study of identical twins. MiXCR, run by TCRdb on the 5' RACE reads, gives a single entry per CDR3 protein. This sample carries hundreds of thousands of distinct CDR3 sequences, 15% to 20% of them seen once, and the ten largest clones take 10% to 15%. This sample also belongs to another study, concerning T cells expressing NK-cell markers.

The material sequenced was PBMCs. The source of these receptors is a woman under 30 in good health.

This chain joins TRBV18 and TRBJ2-7; 11 positions agree with TRBD2. V was clipped by 4 bases and J by 2 bases; unmatched bases: 4. The CDR3 is 15 amino acids. Germline V lookup: CDR1 KGHSH, CDR2 LQKENI. The CDR3 coding sequence is TGTGCCAGCTCACAGACTAGCGGGACTGCCTACGAGCAGTACTTC. Its protein product is CASSQTSGTAYEQYF.

This clonotype was observed a handful of times. The chain recombines TRBV20-1 with TRBJ2-3; 8 bases are shared with TRBD2. Germline V gene sequence: CDR1 DFQATT, CDR2 SNEGSKA (reference sequence). The CDR3 is 14 residues long. V dropped 5 bases and J dropped 0; count of bases not matched to a gene: 4. CDR3 residues: CSAALAGSTDTQYF. The CDR3 DNA follows: TGCAGTGCTGCTCTAGCGGGCAGCACAGATACGCAGTATTTT.

This clonotype has just a few counts. The rearrangement joins TRBV5-5 to TRBJ1-1; TRBD1 matches 12 bases. Looked up from germline, CDR1 is SGHKS and CDR2 is YYEKEE (reference sequence). Losses at the gene ends were 5 bases for V and 4 bases for J; bases not matched to a gene: 9. This CDR3 is built from 16 residues. The CDR3 DNA is TGTGCCAGCAGTTCCCTGCCGGGACAGGGGGCCACTGAAGCTTTCTTT. It encodes CASSSLPGQGATEAFF.

This clonotype was counted at least ten times. The chain employs TRBV7-9 and TRBJ1-1, with 9 bases fitting TRBD1. From germline, CDR1 is SEHNR and CDR2 FQNEAQ (reference sequence). V shed 5 bases, J shed 8 bases, and the junction held 9 bases outside the gene matches. The CDR3 covers 14 residues. In DNA, the CDR3 is TGTGCCAGCAGCCCCTCTGACAGGGGGGCCGAAGCTTTCTTT. Amino acid sequence: CASSPSDRGAEAFF.

V usage is TRBV7-6 and J usage is TRBJ1-4, with D maybe TRBD1 (5 bases). Trimming took 5 bases from V and 2 from J, leaving 15 bases between them. The germline CDR1 and CDR2 sequences are SGHVS and FNYEAQ. There are 16 residues in the CDR3. The CDR3 DNA follows: TGTGCCAGCAGCCTCATGGGTACAGGCACTAATGAAAAACTGTTTTTT. This sequence encodes CASSLMGTGTNEKLFF.

This clonotype was found a few times. The chain is built from TRBV3-1 and TRBJ2-1, with D perhaps matching TRBD1 (6 bases). This CDR3 has 17 residues. Germline V gene lookup returns CDR1 LGHDT and CDR2 YNNKEL (reference sequence). With 4 bases removed from V and 8 bases from J, the gap between germline ends came to 24 bases. For the CDR3, the DNA is TGTGCCAGCAGCCGTAATGACTGGGACATTTACACGGATGAGCAGTTCTTC. It specifies CASSRNDWDIYTDEQFF.

Points on this clonotype: Germline is not matched at one junction end, which may reflect a read error. V usage is TRBV6-1 and J usage is TRBJ1-1, with D perhaps matching TRBD1 (5 bases). Germline values: CDR1 MNHNS, CDR2 SASEGT. This CDR3 comprises 15 residues. This CDR3 reads CASSEIGTANSEAFF. The CDR3 bases are TGTGCCAGCAGTGAAATTGGGACGGCGAACAGTGAAGCTTTCTTT.

In this sample, this clonotype turned up a few times. The chain links TRBV4-3 to TRBJ2-3, with 7 bases lining up with TRBD2. Germline V gene lookup returns CDR1 LGHNA and CDR2 YSLEER. The length of the CDR3 is 16 residues. V gave up 0 bases and J gave up 3 bases; unmatched junction bases: 6. CDR3 bases: TGCGCCAGCAGCCAAGATCAAGCGGGACGTACAGATACGCAGTATTTT. Its protein is CASSQDQAGRTDTQYF.

The sample holds a few counts of this clonotype. V is TRBV20-1 and J is TRBJ2-5, with TRBD2 matching 8 bases. Germline assignment: CDR1 DFQATT and CDR2 SNEGSKA (reference sequence). With 5 bases clipped from V and 2 bases from J, the junction kept 7 bases outside the gene matches. The CDR3 length is 14 residues. The CDR3 region is CSAGHSGDQETQYF. CDR3 bases: TGCAGTGCTGGACATAGCGGGGATCAAGAGACCCAGTACTTC.

This clonotype was picked up a small number of times. The chain links TRBV7-8 to TRBJ2-7; D not resolved. V was shortened by 2 bases and J by 4 bases, with 15 bases between the two germline ends. The germline gives CDR1 SGHVS, CDR2 FQNEAQ. This CDR3 comprises 15 residues. The CDR3 sequence is CASSLYGPPGYEQYF. CDR3 DNA sequence: TGTGCCAGCAGCTTATATGGGCCACCCGGGTACGAGCAGTACTTC.

This rearrangement joins TRBV10-3 to TRBJ2-1; a weak D match, TRBD2 (6 bases). The CDR3 spans 14 residues. Germline CDR1 reads ENHRY; CDR2 reads SYGVKD. Trimming left V 3 bases short and J 6 bases short, with 12 bases between. CDR3 amino acids: CAISDGGSANEQFF. The DNA for the CDR3 is TGTGCCATCAGTGATGGGGGGTCGGCCAATGAGCAGTTCTTC.

V and J are TRBV5-1 and TRBJ2-7; 7 nucleotides agree with TRBD2. V trimming: 1 base; J trimming: 2 bases; junction bases outside the gene matches: 3. The CDR3 spans 14 residues. The V gene's germline CDR1 is SGHRS and CDR2 YFSETQ. In DNA form, the CDR3 reads TGCGCCAGCAGCTTGCAGCGGGACGCCTACGAGCAGTACTTC. This gives the protein CASSLQRDAYEQYF. Together with reference TRBV5-1 and TRBJ2-7, the CDR3 gives the full variable domain: KAGVTQTPRYLIKTRGQQVTLSCSPISGHRSVSWYQQTPGQGLQFLFEYFSETQRNKGNFPGRFSGRQFSNSRSEMNVSTLELGDSALYLCASSLQRDAYEQYFGPGTRLTVT.

The chain joins TRBV7-2 to TRBJ2-7, with TRBD2 identical over 9 bases. The germline V gene encodes CDR1 SGHTA and CDR2 FQGNSA. The V gene end was trimmed by 1 base and the J gene end by 5 bases; junction bases not matched to a gene: 6. The CDR3 loop spans 15 amino acids. DNA for the CDR3: TGTGCCAGCAGCTTAGTTAGCGGGAGTTATAACGAGCAGTACTTC. Translating it yields CASSLVSGSYNEQYF.

This clonotype has only a few counts. This chain joins TRBV6-5 and TRBJ2-3, with D possibly matching TRBD2 (5 bases). V was pared by 2 bases and J by 2 bases, with 11 bases between. This CDR3 has 15 residues. The germline gives CDR1 MNHEY, CDR2 SVGAGI. For the CDR3, the DNA is TGTGCCAGCAGTTACCAACCGGGAATCACAGATACGCAGTATTTT. Protein sequence: CASSYQPGITDTQYF.

The chain joins TRBV5-6 to TRBJ2-1; D unclear. V was trimmed by 6 bases and J by 6 bases, leaving 19 bases between them. This CDR3 has 15 amino acids. Germline lookup yields CDR1 SGHDT and CDR2 YYEEEE. The CDR3 bases are TGTGCCAGCACCATCTTGGGCCGTACCGTCAATGAGCAGTTCTTC. This encodes CASTILGRTVNEQFF.

This clonotype turned up a few times. The chain couples TRBV9 to TRBJ2-1; the D gene could be TRBD1 or TRBD2 (5 bases each). Trimming took 4 bases from V and 0 from J, leaving 14 bases between them. Germline V lookup: CDR1 SGDLS, CDR2 YYNGEE. The CDR3 is 16 residues long. The CDR3 DNA reads as TGTGCCAGCAGCCCGAGGGGCGGAGTCTCCTACAATGAGCAGTTCTTC. This sequence encodes CASSPRGGVSYNEQFF. Combining the CDR3 with reference TRBV9 and TRBJ2-1 gives the whole variable domain DSGVTQTPKHLITATGQRVTLRCSPRSGDLSVYWYQQSLDQGLQFLIQYYNGEERAKGNILERFSAQQFPDLHSELNLSSLELGDSALYFCASSPRGGVSYNEQFFGPGTRLTVL.

This clonotype was recorded many times. This rearrangement joins TRBV4-2 to TRBJ2-1; 12 bases are shared with TRBD2. The J segment lost 1 base and the V segment lost 4 bases, leaving 5 bases of the junction unmatched. This CDR3 comprises 17 residues. Germline CDR1 reads LGHNA; CDR2 reads YNFKEQ. The CDR3 protein is CASSLAGTSGSYNEQFF. CDR3 in DNA: TGTGCCAGCAGCCTCGCTGGGACTAGCGGGTCCTACAATGAGCAGTTCTTC.

The gene calls are TRBV10-3 and TRBJ2-1; the D is unclear. From germline, CDR1 is ENHRY and CDR2 SYGVKD. Trimming took off 2 bases at V and 4 bases at J, with 9 bases between the two ends. This CDR3 spans 14 amino acids. CDR3 nucleotides: TGTGCCATCAGTGAGAACCAAGGTTACAATGAGCAGTTCTTC. This translates into CAISENQGYNEQFF.